These 13 T cell receptor beta chains were all obtained from the same sample, sequenced in a study of TIL therapy for anti-PD-1-resistant metastatic lung cancer. As to time point: pre-treatment sample, taken before nivolumab and TIL therapy. The tumor samples were excised metastases, mostly pleural nodules or supraclavicular lymph nodes. This was the immunoSEQ v3 assay. Libraries were prepared by immunoSEQ multiplex PCR; TCRdb keeps only in-frame clonotypes and omits some of them. The sample records more than 90,000 clones, roughly 65% being singletons. Source: tumor tissue, taken at baseline. The receptor source for this set is a person between 25 and 79 years old with non-small cell lung cancer.

The CDR3 here is CASSQGGADSSYNEQFF. The CDR3, as DNA: TGCGCCAGCAGCCAAGGAGGGGCGGACAGCTCCTACAATGAGCAGTTCTTC. The rearrangement uses TRBV4-3 and TRBJ2-1, with D possibly matching TRBD1 (6 bases). CDR3 length equals 17 residues. Germline loops: CDR1 LGHNA, CDR2 YSLEER. Trimming stripped 1 base from V and 0 bases from J, with 13 bases between.

In DNA, the CDR3 is TGTGCCAGCAGCGCTGGACAGGGTGAGAATTCACCCCTCCACTTT. This translates into CASSAGQGENSPLHF. The rearrangement uses TRBV7-9 and TRBJ1-6; TRBD1 matches 8 bases. This CDR3 is 15 amino acids long. The junction had 7 bases not matched to a gene; V was cut back by 5 bases and J by 7 bases. Per the germline V gene, CDR1 is SEHNR and CDR2 is FQNEAQ (reference sequence).

V and J are TRBV3-1 (or the pseudogene TRBV3-2) and TRBJ2-7; TRBD2 matches at 10 bases. The CDR3 covers 14 residues. Per germline, CDR1 LGHDT and CDR2 YNNKEL (reference sequence). The junction had 6 bases not matched to a gene; V was cut back by 1 base and J by 9 bases. DNA for the CDR3: TGTGCCAGCAGCCAAGGAGCGGGAGGGGCGGGGCAGTACTTC. This encodes CASSQGAGGAGQYF.

The J gene is TRBJ2-7, the V gene TRBV7-9; a weak D match, TRBD1 (6 bases). CDR1 is SEHNR and CDR2 is FQNEAQ in the germline V gene (reference sequence). CDR3 length: 16 amino acids. V was trimmed by 6 bases and J by 1 base, leaving 19 bases between them. CDR3 DNA sequence: TGTGCCAGCAGTCCACCCCGGTCAGGGGATTCCTACGAGCAGTACTTC. This encodes CASSPPRSGDSYEQYF. The full variable domain, in which reference TRBV7-9 and TRBJ2-7 provide the parts outside the CDR3, is DTGVSQNPRHKITKRGQNVTFRCDPISEHNRLYWYRQTLGQGPEFLTYFQNEAQLEKSRLLSDRFSAERPKGSFSTLEIQRTEQGDSAMYLCASSPPRSGDSYEQYFGPGTRLTVT.

The V gene is TRBV7-9, the J gene TRBJ2-7; D unresolved. V was shortened by 5 bases and J by 10 bases, with 18 bases between the two germline ends. There are 13 residues in the CDR3. From germline, CDR1 is SEHNR and CDR2 FQNEAQ (reference sequence). This CDR3 reads CASSPKGSWVQYF. For the CDR3, the DNA is TGTGCCAGCAGCCCGAAGGGTTCGTGGGTACAGTACTTC.

The CDR3 sequence: CASSLTASSGNTIYF. In nucleotides, the CDR3 is TGTGCCAGCAGCTTAACTGCCAGCTCTGGAAACACCATATATTTT. This chain joins TRBV7-8 and TRBJ1-3; D not resolved. CDR3 length: 15 amino acids. Trimming removed 2 bases from V and 0 bases from J, with 8 bases in between. Germline V gene sequence: CDR1 SGHVS, CDR2 FQNEAQ.

This clone was counted a few times. The chain couples TRBV2 to TRBJ2-1; possibly TRBD2 for D (7 bases). Germline CDR1 reads SNHLY; CDR2 reads FYNNEI. With 1 base removed from V and 5 bases from J, the gap between germline ends came to 12 bases. The CDR3 spans 15 residues. The CDR3 protein is CASSEDVGGHNEQFF. For the CDR3, the DNA is TGTGCCAGCAGTGAAGACGTCGGGGGGCACAATGAGCAGTTCTTC.

This clone was counted a single time. V is TRBV7-9 and J is TRBJ2-3, with 9 bases identical to TRBD2. The length of the CDR3 is 14 residues. V lost 2 bases and J lost 5; bases outside the gene matches: 2. Germline V gene data show CDR1 as SEHNR and CDR2 as FQNEAQ (reference sequence). CDR3 sequence reads: CASSLRAGGDTQYF. In nucleotides, the CDR3 is TGTGCCAGCAGCTTAAGAGCGGGAGGAGATACGCAGTATTTT. Full variable domain (missing parts from reference TRBV7-9 and TRBJ2-3): DTGVSQNPRHKITKRGQNVTFRCDPISEHNRLYWYRQTLGQGPEFLTYFQNEAQLEKSRLLSDRFSAERPKGSFSTLEIQRTEQGDSAMYLCASSLRAGGDTQYFGPGTRLTVL.

This sequence joins TRBV28 and TRBJ2-7; TRBD2 agrees at 7 bases. CDR3 length equals 17 residues. V trimming: 3 bases; J trimming: 0 bases; junction bases outside the gene matches: 11. Looked up from germline, CDR1 is MDHEN and CDR2 is SYDVKM. In DNA form, the CDR3 reads TGTGCCAGCAGTTTTTCAGGGAGCGGGGCTCTCTCCTACGAGCAGTACTTC. It specifies CASSFSGSGALSYEQYF.

The chain is built from TRBV7-2 and TRBJ2-7; D unresolved. The CDR3 contains 13 residues. The V gene's germline CDR1 is SGHTA and CDR2 FQGNSA. V gave up 4 bases and J gave up 2 bases, with 9 bases separating them. The CDR3 DNA follows: TGTGCCAGCAGCTCGTACCAAACCTACGAGCAGTACTTC. It yields the protein CASSSYQTYEQYF.

The table lists this clone with a few counts. J is TRBJ1-1 and V is TRBV7-2; maybe TRBD1 (5 bases). The CDR3 has 13 residues. CDR1 SGHTA and CDR2 FQGNSA come from the germline V gene. The germline V and J ends were trimmed by 2 bases and 6 bases, with 10 bases remaining between them. The CDR3 DNA reads TGTGCCAGCAGCTTATCAGGGATTGCTGAAGCTTTCTTT. Translation gives CASSLSGIAEAFF.

This clone has more than one count but fewer than ten. The J gene is TRBJ2-7, the V gene TRBV28, with D perhaps TRBD1 (5 bases). The ends were cut back, 10 bases at V and 2 bases at J, with 18 bases in the middle. CDR3 length: 14 residues. In germline, CDR1 is MDHEN, CDR2 SYDVKM. CDR3 coding DNA: TGTGCCACCCAGTTTACACCAGGGCCCTACGAGCAGTACTTC. Translated, it gives CATQFTPGPYEQYF.

Only one count was recorded for this clone. V gene TRBV19 combines with J gene TRBJ2-1, with TRBD2 identical over 8 bases. The germline V gene encodes CDR1 LNHDA and CDR2 SQIVND (reference sequence). Germline trimming cut 3 bases from V and 4 bases from J; bases unmatched to any gene: 5. The CDR3 sequence is 15 residues long. The DNA of the CDR3 is TGTGCCAGTAGTATGCGGGGGGCGCCTTACAATGAGCAGTTCTTC. This translates into CASSMRGAPYNEQFF. The entire variable domain, with the rest obtained from reference TRBV19 and TRBJ2-1, is as follows: DGGITQSPKYLFRKEGQNVTLSCEQNLNHDAMYWYRQDPGQGLRLIYYSQIVNDFQKGDIAEGYSVSREKKESFPLTVTSAQKNPTAFYLCASSMRGAPYNEQFFGPGTRLTVL.